The 4 T cell receptor beta chains reported below all come from one sample, sequenced in a study of blood T cells in healthy people across ages (dated by TCRdb to between 2014 and 2016). Receptors were amplified or captured by 5' RACE. These reads were obtained on an Illumina HiSeq 2500. The second PCR ran for about 6 to 11 cycles and used a J-beta primer mix along with a sample-barcoded 5' primer. The public reads were reanalyzed by TCRdb: fastp trimming at Q25, MiXCR alignment, in-frame beta chains only. Rows with a matching CDR3 protein are joined into one entry that keeps the most common DNA and genes. This sample has about 930,000 distinct CDR3 sequences in its table, and about 27% of those were observed once. The top ten hold about 10% of the sample. The sample was also linked to a second study, of T cells of mothers and their children.

The material sequenced was blood. These receptors originate from a woman between 35 and 50 years old in good health.

A few counts support this clonotype. The chain carries TRBV9 and TRBJ1-5, with no clear D. CDR1 and CDR2 (germline): SGDLS, YYNGEE. Trimming stripped 4 bases from V and 2 bases from J, with 16 bases between. The CDR3 is made up of 16 amino acids. The CDR3 sequence is CASSPDPGRGNQPQHF. The DNA of the CDR3 is TGTGCCAGCAGCCCCGACCCGGGAAGGGGCAATCAGCCCCAGCATTTT.

This clonotype showed up many times. The V call is TRBV7-2, the J call TRBJ2-7; D possibly uses TRBD1 or TRBD2 (6 bases each). From germline, CDR1 is SGHTA and CDR2 FQGNSA. CDR3 length: 13 amino acids. Trimming removed 8 bases from V and 3 bases from J, with 14 bases in between. CDR3 DNA: TGTGCCAGCGCTGGGGGCGGGATCTACGAGCAGTACTTC. Translating gives CASAGGGIYEQYF. Full variable domain (missing parts from reference TRBV7-2 and TRBJ2-7): GAGVSQSPSNKVTEKGKDVELRCDPISGHTALYWYRQSLGQGLEFLIYFQGNSAPDKSGLPSDRFSAERTGGSVSTLTIQRTQQEDSAVYLCASAGGGIYEQYFGPGTRLTVT.

This clonotype was picked up many times. J is TRBJ2-7 and V is TRBV20-1; 9 bases align to TRBD1. Germline CDR1 reads DFQATT; CDR2 reads SNEGSKA (reference sequence). The CDR3 extends over 13 amino acids. V was clipped by 8 bases and J by 6 bases; unmatched bases: 11. In nucleotides, the CDR3 is TGCAGTCCCGAGTACAGGGGGCCTGCCGAGCAGTACTTC. Translation: CSPEYRGPAEQYF.

This clonotype was observed a few times. This chain joins TRBV5-1 and TRBJ2-4; D unresolved. The better agreement between TRBJ2-7 and the DNA end casts doubt on the J call. Germline V gene data show CDR1 as SGHRS and CDR2 as YFSETQ. This CDR3 contains 16 residues. The CDR3, as DNA: TGCGCCAGCAGCTACTATCCCACCGCCGTGGGCCACGAGCAGTACTTC. Residues: CASSYYPTAVGHEQYF.